These 7 T cell receptor beta chains came from one sample sequenced in a study of cytomegalovirus exposure and HLA in healthy donors. The study ran its PCR with 60 Vbeta and 13 Jbeta primers. Produced via immunoSEQ multiplex PCR; TCRdb's table is partial and in-frame only. Of almost 70,000 clones in the sample, around 70% were seen once. The sequenced sample consisted of PBMCs. Every receptor here comes from a male donor in good health and CMV-seropositive.

The V call is TRBV29-1, the J call TRBJ2-1, with D possibly matching TRBD2 (6 bases). The CDR3 runs to 15 residues. V shed 7 bases and J shed 0 bases, with 16 bases lying between them. Germline CDR1 SQVTM, CDR2 ANQGSEA. The DNA of the CDR3 is TGCAGCGCCCCCCCCGGCGGGACCTCCTACAATGAGCAGTTCTTC. Residues: CSAPPGGTSYNEQFF.

This chain joins TRBV6-1 and TRBJ2-5, with 8 nucleotides matching TRBD2. Germline CDR1 is MNHNS and CDR2 is SASEGT. With V trimmed by 1 base and J by 2 bases, 12 bases remained unmatched. This CDR3 comprises 18 residues. The CDR3, as DNA: TGTGCCAGCAGTGAAGAGGCTGGGCGGGGGGAACTTCAAGAGACCCAGTACTTC. Translation gives CASSEEAGRGELQETQYF.

This chain connects TRBV4-3 to TRBJ1-4, with 11 nucleotides matching TRBD1. CDR1 is LGHNA, CDR2 YSLEER, per germline. The V and J ends lost 7 bases and 0 bases, in that order; junction bases with no gene match: 10. This CDR3 has 18 residues. CDR3 DNA: TGCGCCAGCACCCCGTGGACAGGGGGCATCGCAACTAATGAAAAACTGTTTTTT. It specifies CASTPWTGGIATNEKLFF.

This clone was observed a single time. The chain employs TRBV11-2 and TRBJ2-7, with 10 positions matching TRBD1. Germline loops: CDR1 SGHAT, CDR2 FQNNGV. With V trimmed by 6 bases and J by 7 bases, 6 bases remained unmatched. CDR3 length: 13 amino acids. CDR3 loop: CASRGTGAWEQYF. The CDR3 bases are TGTGCCAGCAGGGGGACAGGGGCCTGGGAGCAGTACTTC.

This chain joins TRBV6-5 and TRBJ2-7; D is ambiguous. Germline CDR1 and CDR2: MNHEY and SVGAGI. The CDR3 runs 12 residues. V lost 4 bases and J lost 9, with 13 bases in between. The CDR3, as DNA: TGTGCCAGCAGTTCCGCGAATACGGTGCAGTACTTC. It encodes CASSSANTVQYF.

The rearrangement uses TRBV5-4 and TRBJ2-4, with 7 nucleotides matching TRBD1. This CDR3 is 13 amino acids long. J lost 6 bases, V lost 4 bases, and 4 bases had no gene match. CDR1 is SGHNT, CDR2 YYREEE, per germline (reference sequence). The CDR3 loop is CASSPGQLNIQYF. CDR3 coding DNA: TGTGCCAGCAGCCCGGGACAGTTAAACATTCAGTACTTC.

This sequence joins TRBV6-1 and TRBJ2-7; no reliable D call. V gave up 5 bases and J gave up 5 bases, with 7 bases separating them. The length of the CDR3 is 11 residues. The germline V gene encodes CDR1 MNHNS and CDR2 SASEGT. The CDR3 DNA sequence: TGTGCCAGCAGTTATGTCGACGAGCAGTACTTC. Residues: CASSYVDEQYF.